Described below is a single T cell receptor beta chain sequence and its context. Its antigen is not identified. This specimen comes from a study of cytomegalovirus exposure and HLA in healthy donors. The study ran its PCR with 60 Vbeta and 13 Jbeta primers. Generated by immunoSEQ multiplex PCR, the TCRdb table keeps only in-frame clones and is missing some. The repertoire holds about 140,000 clones, 70% seen once, with 1.5% to 2% in the top ten. V lost 5 bases to trimming and J lost 4 bases, with 17 bases between them. Germline loops: CDR1 SGHAT, CDR2 FQNNGV. The CDR3 is made up of 15 amino acids. Whole-study findings and limits: When analyzed later, a missense DCLRE1C variant was found to be linked to TCR beta V- and J-gene trimming. Later analysis suggested most CMV-associated TCR beta chains were HLA-restricted.

The J gene is TRBJ1-1, the V gene TRBV11-2, with D tentatively TRBD1 (6 bases). This TCR was sampled from a woman between 25 and 40 years old in good health and CMV-seronegative. The sequenced material came from PBMCs. For the CDR3, the DNA is TGTGCCAGCAGCACCACTTCGGACAGTGGCACTGAAGCTTTCTTT. It specifies CASSTTSDSGTEAFF.